The 17 T cell receptor beta chains reported below all come from one sample, sequenced in a study of cytomegalovirus exposure and HLA in healthy donors. PCR used 60 Vbeta primers and 13 Jbeta primers. Generated by immunoSEQ multiplex PCR, the TCRdb table keeps only in-frame clones and is missing some. Of about 120,000 clones in the sample, roughly 80% were seen once. Sequences were obtained from PBMCs. Every receptor here comes from a man aged 30 to 45 in good health and CMV-seropositive.

The chain carries TRBV5-4 and TRBJ1-4, with a possible D match to TRBD1 (5 bases). V was cut by 3 bases and J by 6 bases, with 15 bases left in between. Germline V gene lookup returns CDR1 SGHNT and CDR2 YYREEE (reference sequence). This CDR3 comprises 15 residues. The CDR3 DNA reads as TGTGCCAGCAGCTCCCAGGGAGGGGTCGATGAAAAACTGTTTTTT. This codes for CASSSQGGVDEKLFF.

This clone was found a few times. The J gene is TRBJ2-2, the V gene TRBV27; perhaps TRBD1 as D (6 bases). Germline values: CDR1 MNHEY, CDR2 SMNVEV (reference sequence). V was trimmed by 8 bases and J by 3 bases, leaving 16 bases between them. This CDR3 contains 15 residues. CDR3 sequence: CASGETGHDTGELFF. The CDR3 DNA is TGTGCCAGCGGAGAGACGGGACACGACACCGGGGAGCTGTTTTTT.

The chain employs TRBV5-1 and TRBJ2-5; TRBD2 aligns across 13 bases. V was clipped by 5 bases and J by 2 bases; unmatched bases: 12. Germline V gene data show CDR1 as SGHRS and CDR2 as YFSETQ. This CDR3 spans 18 amino acids. As DNA, the CDR3 is TGCGCCAGCAGACCCGGGGGACTAGCGGGGATAAAACAAGAGACCCAGTACTTC. Its translation: CASRPGGLAGIKQETQYF.

The rearrangement links TRBV4-2 to TRBJ1-4; 8 bases match TRBD1. The CDR3 totals 16 residues. Looked up from germline, CDR1 is LGHNA and CDR2 is YNFKEQ. J gave up 7 bases and V 2 bases, and 9 bases lay outside the gene matches. CDR3: CASSQILGQGGEKLFF. The CDR3 DNA follows: TGTGCCAGCAGCCAAATACTCGGACAGGGTGGTGAAAAACTGTTTTTT.

The chain combines TRBV11-3 with TRBJ2-3; possible D gene TRBD2, 5 bases. V was trimmed by 4 bases and J by 0 bases, leaving 11 bases between them. This CDR3 spans 15 amino acids. Germline CDR1 is SGHNT and CDR2 is YENEEA. For the CDR3, the DNA is TGTGCCAGCAGCTCAATGTGGACTAGCACAGATACGCAGTATTTT. This gives the protein CASSSMWTSTDTQYF.

Comments on this clone: Other DNA sequences in this specimen translate into the identical CDR3. The chain carries TRBV5-1 and TRBJ2-7; 7 bases fit TRBD2. Germline V gives CDR1 SGHRS, CDR2 YFSETQ. CDR3 length equals 15 residues. Trimming at V came to 0 bases and at J to 1 base, leaving 4 bases not matched to a gene. CDR3 sequence: CASSLGGGSSYEQYF. The DNA of the CDR3 is TGCGCCAGCAGCTTGGGCGGGGGTTCGTCCTACGAGCAGTACTTC.

This clone appeared a single time. This chain uses TRBV10-3 with TRBJ2-5, with D perhaps TRBD2 (5 bases). Trimming left V 0 bases short and J 2 bases short, with 7 bases between. CDR3 length: 14 residues. Germline V gene data show CDR1 as ENHRY and CDR2 as SYGVKD. CDR3: CAISESRTQETQYF. Written as DNA, the CDR3 is TGTGCCATCAGTGAGTCAAGGACTCAAGAGACCCAGTACTTC.

V gene TRBV13 combines with J gene TRBJ2-5; TRBD2 agrees at 11 bases. Trimming cost V 6 bases and J 4 bases; bases outside gene matches: 4. The CDR3 has 14 residues. The V gene's germline CDR1 is PRHDT and CDR2 FYEKMQ (reference sequence). CDR3 nucleotides: TGTGCCAGCAGTGCTAGCGGGAGGAGAGAGACCCAGTACTTC. Translation: CASSASGRRETQYF.

This rearrangement joins TRBV5-4 to TRBJ1-2, with D unresolved. Germline V gene lookup returns CDR1 SGHNT and CDR2 YYREEE (reference sequence). V lost 0 bases and J lost 6, with 6 bases in between. This CDR3 is 12 amino acids long. This CDR3 reads CASSLEENGYTF. CDR3 in DNA: TGTGCCAGCAGCTTGGAGGAGAATGGCTACACCTTC.

V usage is TRBV19 and J usage is TRBJ1-6; D is possibly TRBD1 (6 bases). The germline V and J ends were trimmed by 6 bases and 10 bases, with 19 bases remaining between them. The CDR3 length is 15 residues. The germline CDR1 and CDR2 sequences are LNHDA and SQIVND (reference sequence). The CDR3 spells CASSTSGAPGSPLHF. In nucleotides, the CDR3 is TGTGCCAGTAGCACCTCAGGGGCCCCTGGATCACCCCTCCACTTT.

This clone was seen just once. The chain has TRBV28 and TRBJ1-5; D gene ambiguous. The CDR3 contains 15 residues. V was clipped by 2 bases and J by 0 bases, with 8 bases between them. CDR1 MDHEN and CDR2 SYDVKM come from the germline V gene. The CDR3 DNA reads as TGTGCCAGCAGTTTACCCGGGTATAGCAATCAGCCCCAGCATTTT. Translated, it gives CASSLPGYSNQPQHF.

This clone was counted a single time. The V gene is TRBV7-8, the J gene TRBJ2-1; no definite D call. CDR1 and CDR2 from the germline V gene are SGHVS and FQNEAQ. The V end lost 2 bases, the J end lost 0 bases, and 17 bases lay between the germline ends. The CDR3 contains 18 residues. Here the CDR3 DNA reads TGTGCCAGCAGCTTAAGGCCCCGCTCGGAGAGCTCCTACAATGAGCAGTTCTTC. Amino acids: CASSLRPRSESSYNEQFF.

V gene TRBV5-1 combines with J gene TRBJ1-1; the D gene is possibly TRBD1 (5 bases). Germline loops: CDR1 SGHRS, CDR2 YFSETQ. This CDR3 region has 16 residues. Trimming took 3 bases from V and 3 from J, leaving 18 bases between them. The CDR3 loop reads CASSSWKGRGDTEAFF. In DNA, the CDR3 is TGCGCCAGCAGCTCGTGGAAGGGGCGCGGGGACACTGAAGCTTTCTTT.

This clone was detected only a few times. This rearrangement joins TRBV6-1 to TRBJ1-1; 7 nucleotides line up with TRBD1. The CDR3 spans 14 residues. Trimming cost V 5 bases and J 1 base; bases outside gene matches: 4. Germline values: CDR1 MNHNS, CDR2 SASEGT. The CDR3 DNA reads TGTGCCAGCAGTATGACAGGGAGGAACACTGAAGCTTTCTTT. Its translation is CASSMTGRNTEAFF.

Turning to this clone: Other DNA sequences of this sample code for an identical CDR3. This chain connects TRBV5-1 to TRBJ2-1; possibly TRBD1 for D (6 bases). The CDR3 has 14 residues. V gave up 0 bases and J gave up 3 bases, with 7 bases separating them. CDR1 is SGHRS and CDR2 is YFSETQ in the germline V gene. DNA for the CDR3: TGCGCCAGCAGCTTGGGGGGGCTCTACAATGAGCAGTTCTTC. Translated, it gives CASSLGGLYNEQFF.

J is TRBJ2-5 and V is TRBV4-1; D might be TRBD1 (6 bases). Germline CDR1 MGHRA, CDR2 YSYEKL. The CDR3 sequence is 15 residues long. V was trimmed by 0 bases and J by 2 bases, leaving 10 bases between them. CDR3 bases: TGCGCCAGCAGCCAAGAGGTTGGACAGCAAGAGACCCAGTACTTC. It specifies CASSQEVGQQETQYF.

V gene TRBV9 combines with J gene TRBJ2-1; 10 bases align to TRBD2. Per germline, CDR1 SGDLS and CDR2 YYNGEE. V was pared by 1 base and J by 0 bases, with 7 bases of the junction left unmatched. The CDR3 totals 18 residues. The CDR3 spells CASSVSSGGRSSYNEQFF. The DNA for the CDR3 is TGTGCCAGCAGCGTATCTAGCGGGGGCCGCAGCTCCTACAATGAGCAGTTCTTC.